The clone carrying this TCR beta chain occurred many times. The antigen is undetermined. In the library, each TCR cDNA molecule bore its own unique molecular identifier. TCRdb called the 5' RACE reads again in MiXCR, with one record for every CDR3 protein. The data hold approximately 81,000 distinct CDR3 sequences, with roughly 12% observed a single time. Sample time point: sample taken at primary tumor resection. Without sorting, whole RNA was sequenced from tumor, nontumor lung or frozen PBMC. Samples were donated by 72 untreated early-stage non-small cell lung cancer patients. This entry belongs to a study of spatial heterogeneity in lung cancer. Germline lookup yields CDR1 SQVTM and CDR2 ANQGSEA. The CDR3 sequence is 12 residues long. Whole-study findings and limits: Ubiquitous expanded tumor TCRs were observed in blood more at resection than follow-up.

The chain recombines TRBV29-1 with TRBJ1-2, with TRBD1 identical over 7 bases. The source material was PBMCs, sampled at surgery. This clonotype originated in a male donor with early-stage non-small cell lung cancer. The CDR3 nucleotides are TGCACCTACGATAGGGACAGCTATGGCTACACCTTC. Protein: CTYDRDSYGYTF.